The 29 T cell receptor beta chains presented below share a single source sample, sequenced in a study of blood T cell repertoires in COVID-19. Clones were sequenced by immunoSEQ multiplex PCR, and TCRdb holds only the in-frame ones, with some missing. This sample carries roughly 200,000 clones, about 85% of them seen once, and the ten largest clones take 6.5% to 9%. Sequenced input: peripheral blood. The receptor source for this set is a woman between 55 and 75 years old with acute or convalescent COVID-19.

Remarks on this clone: The sample contains more than one DNA sequence encoding this CDR3. The J gene is TRBJ2-5, the V gene TRBV18; TRBD2 matches 7 bases. The CDR3 runs to 13 residues. Germline CDR1 reads KGHSH; CDR2 reads LQKENI. Trimming took 6 bases from V and 2 from J; bases not matched to a gene: 3. CDR3 sequence: CASSPGLQETQYF. The CDR3 bases are TGTGCCAGCTCGCCGGGACTACAAGAGACCCAGTACTTC.

The genes are TRBV12-3 or TRBV12-4 and TRBJ2-3; TRBD1 is a possible D gene (6 bases). The CDR3 spans 13 residues. Trimming took off 6 bases at V and 6 bases at J, with 13 bases between the two ends. CDR3: CASRIQGPDTQYF. In nucleotides, the CDR3 is TGTGCCAGCAGGATACAGGGCCCCGATACGCAGTATTTT.

This sequence joins TRBV5-1 and TRBJ1-4; no definite D call. This CDR3 spans 13 amino acids. From germline, CDR1 is SGHRS and CDR2 YFSETQ. V lost 4 bases to trimming and J lost 0 bases, with 4 bases between them. The CDR3 loop reads CASSPTTNEKLFF. CDR3 DNA sequence: TGCGCCAGCAGCCCAACAACTAATGAAAAACTGTTTTTT.

A few counts support this clone. The V call is TRBV29-1, the J call TRBJ1-1; a possible D gene is TRBD1 (6 bases). The V gene's germline CDR1 is SQVTM and CDR2 ANQGSEA. V gave up 8 bases and J gave up 0 bases, with 10 bases separating them. This CDR3 comprises 12 residues. This CDR3 is CSLGDMNTEAFF. CDR3 coding DNA: TGCAGCCTGGGGGACATGAACACTGAAGCTTTCTTT.

The chain joins TRBV7-2 to TRBJ1-5, with no clear D. The CDR3 runs to 14 residues. Germline CDR1 and CDR2: SGHTA and FQGNSA. V shed 5 bases and J shed 5 bases, with 13 bases lying between them. The CDR3 loop is CASSVPLGDQPQHF. In nucleotides, the CDR3 is TGTGCCAGCAGCGTACCATTGGGCGATCAGCCCCAGCATTTT.

This clone occurred a few times. The V gene is TRBV27, the J gene TRBJ2-1; TRBD2 aligns across 7 bases. CDR3 size: 18 residues. CDR1 is MNHEY, CDR2 SMNVEV, per germline (reference sequence). V gave up 5 bases and J gave up 7 bases; unmatched junction bases: 20. CDR3 sequence (DNA): TGTGCCAGCAGTGGGCTCCGGACTAGACATTTGAAACGAAATGAGCAGTTCTTC. It codes for CASSGLRTRHLKRNEQFF.

The CDR3 bases are TGTGCCAGTAGTATAGGGACTAGCGGGACCCAGTACTTC. Its translation is CASSIGTSGTQYF. The chain combines TRBV19 with TRBJ2-5; 10 positions agree with TRBD2. There are 13 residues in the CDR3. CDR1 and CDR2 (germline): LNHDA, SQIVND (reference sequence). Trimming removed 1 base from V and 7 bases from J; junction bases left unmatched: 0.

This chain links TRBV9 with TRBJ1-2; D not certain. This CDR3 is 12 amino acids long. CDR1 is SGDLS, CDR2 YYNGEE, per germline. Trimming stripped 4 bases from V and 8 bases from J, with 12 bases between. The CDR3 coding sequence is TGTGCCAGCAGCCCCCGGGGTCTAGGCTACACCTTC. Amino acids: CASSPRGLGYTF.

The count of this clone is one. The chain recombines TRBV6-5 with TRBJ1-2; the D is unclear. The V and J ends lost 0 bases and 8 bases respectively, with 10 bases between them. This CDR3 is built from 13 residues. CDR1 and CDR2 from the germline V gene are MNHEY and SVGAGI. CDR3: CASSYSQRRGYTF. In DNA form, the CDR3 reads TGTGCCAGCAGTTACTCCCAGCGCCGGGGCTACACCTTC.

The gene calls are TRBV6-5 and TRBJ1-1; a possible D gene is TRBD1 (5 bases). V was shortened by 2 bases and J by 7 bases, with 17 bases between the two germline ends. This CDR3 region has 15 residues. In germline, CDR1 is MNHEY, CDR2 SVGAGI. The CDR3 region is CASSYLNTRDSEAFF. The CDR3 nucleotides are TGTGCCAGCAGTTACCTAAATACCCGAGACAGTGAAGCTTTCTTT.

This clone occurred once. CDR3 protein: CASSPFQAQPYGYTF. CDR3 sequence (DNA): TGTGCCAGCTCACCATTCCAGGCTCAACCCTATGGCTACACCTTC. This chain joins TRBV18 and TRBJ1-2; no firm D call. Between the trimmed V and J ends, which lost 2 bases and 4 bases, there was a span of 14 bases. The V gene's germline CDR1 is KGHSH and CDR2 LQKENI. CDR3 length equals 15 residues.

The V call is TRBV3-1 (or the pseudogene TRBV3-2), the J call TRBJ2-1, with D perhaps matching TRBD2 (6 bases). This CDR3 contains 17 residues. Germline values: CDR1 LGHDT, CDR2 YNNKEL (reference sequence). V was cut by 4 bases and J by 0 bases, with 16 bases left in between. CDR3 protein: CASSPILASSSYNEQFF. CDR3 sequence (DNA): TGTGCCAGCAGCCCAATCCTAGCGTCGAGCTCCTACAATGAGCAGTTCTTC.

This chain uses TRBV10-1 with TRBJ2-7; D may be TRBD2 (5 bases). The CDR3 loop spans 17 amino acids. The V end lost 3 bases, the J end lost 1 base, and 19 bases lay between the germline ends. Germline CDR1 reads WNHNN; CDR2 reads SYGVQD (reference sequence). For the CDR3, the DNA is TGCGCCAGCAGTGAATCCGGAGGACGGGATGGGTCCTACGAGCAGTACGTC. Protein product: CASSESGGRDGSYEQYV.

The DNA of the CDR3 is TGTGCCAGCAGCTTATTGGGGGGAGGGGATTCACCCCTCCACTTT. Amino acids: CASSLLGGGDSPLHF. The chain recombines TRBV7-9 with TRBJ1-6, with D perhaps matching TRBD1 (5 bases). Germline V gene lookup returns CDR1 SEHNR and CDR2 FQNEAQ (reference sequence). V was clipped by 2 bases and J by 8 bases, with 13 bases between them. The CDR3 spans 15 residues.

The V gene is TRBV7-8, the J gene TRBJ2-2; the D is unclear. The V end lost 3 bases, the J end lost 5 bases, and 10 bases lay between the germline ends. Per germline, CDR1 SGHVS and CDR2 FQNEAQ. CDR3 size: 14 residues. CDR3 nucleotide sequence: TGTGCCAGCAGCTTCTACTTAATTACCGGGGAGCTGTTTTTT. Translation: CASSFYLITGELFF.

The chain carries TRBV28 and TRBJ1-4, with D possibly being TRBD1 (6 bases). Deletions cut 5 bases from V and 11 bases from J, with 21 bases between. The CDR3 sequence is 15 residues long. Per the germline V gene, CDR1 is MDHEN and CDR2 is SYDVKM. The CDR3 region has the DNA TGTGCCAGCAGTCCCACAGGGAGCTCAAGGTTGAAACTGTTTTTT. Its protein is CASSPTGSSRLKLFF. Full variable domain (outside the CDR3, taken from reference TRBV28 and TRBJ1-4): DVKVTQSSRYLVKRTGEKVFLECVQDMDHENMFWYRQDPGLGLRLIYFSYDVKMKEKGDIPEGYSVSREKKERFSLILESASTNQTSMYLCASSPTGSSRLKLFFGSGTQLSVL.

The chain employs TRBV25-1 and TRBJ1-2; 7 bases map to TRBD1. The CDR3 consists of 14 residues. Germline CDR1 reads MGHDK; CDR2 reads SYGVNS. V dropped 4 bases and J dropped 6; count of bases not matched to a gene: 8. The CDR3 DNA sequence: TGTGCCAGCAGTGCCCTAGGGACAGTACATGGCTACACCTTC. Amino acids: CASSALGTVHGYTF.

This chain uses TRBV6-5 with TRBJ1-5; 8 bases are shared with TRBD1. This CDR3 is built from 15 residues. V gave up 7 bases and J gave up 1 base; unmatched junction bases: 6. From germline, CDR1 is MNHEY and CDR2 SVGAGI. This chain's CDR3 is CASTWTGTSNQPQHF. CDR3 in DNA: TGTGCCAGCACATGGACAGGGACAAGCAATCAGCCCCAGCATTTT.

This clone has only one observation. The rearrangement joins TRBV28 to TRBJ2-7; no clear D gene. V lost 6 bases, J lost 0 bases, and 6 bases lay in between. CDR1 MDHEN and CDR2 SYDVKM come from the germline V gene. The CDR3 totals 12 residues. The CDR3 sequence: CASRSVSYEQYV. CDR3 coding DNA: TGTGCCAGCAGATCGGTCTCCTACGAGCAGTACGTC.

This rearrangement joins TRBV5-5 to TRBJ1-1, with TRBD1 matching over 7 bases. Per germline, CDR1 SGHKS and CDR2 YYEKEE (reference sequence). The CDR3 sequence is 14 residues long. V lost 5 bases, J lost 3 bases, and 7 bases stayed unmatched. CDR3 coding DNA: TGTGCCAGCAGGTTTGCAGGGGGTCACACTGAAGCTTTCTTT. Its protein is CASRFAGGHTEAFF.

This chain uses TRBV6-2 or TRBV6-3 with TRBJ1-5, with D perhaps TRBD1 (6 bases). CDR1 is MNHEY, CDR2 SVGEGT, per germline. This CDR3 contains 16 residues. Between the trimmed V and J ends, which lost 0 bases and 4 bases, there was a span of 13 bases. The CDR3 reads CASSYSSTTGNQPQHF. DNA of the CDR3: TGTGCCAGCAGTTACTCGAGTACGACAGGTAATCAGCCCCAGCATTTT.

The genes are TRBV28 and TRBJ1-1, with a weak D call TRBD1 (5 bases). The CDR3 has 15 amino acids. Germline-derived CDR1 and CDR2 are MDHEN and SYDVKM. The V end was cut by 5 bases, the J end by 5 bases, with 18 bases between. The CDR3 here is CASSGRGAYGTEAFF. In nucleotides, the CDR3 is TGTGCCAGCAGTGGGAGGGGCGCCTATGGTACTGAAGCTTTCTTT.

The V call is TRBV5-4, the J call TRBJ2-7; 7 bases align to TRBD2. This CDR3 contains 17 residues. The germline gives CDR1 SGHNT, CDR2 YYREEE (reference sequence). The junction had 13 bases not matched to a gene; V was cut back by 3 bases and J by 1 base. In DNA form, the CDR3 reads TGTGCCAGCAGCTCCTCAGACGGGGGGATTTGGTCCTACGAGCAGTACTTC. Its translation: CASSSSDGGIWSYEQYF. The full variable domain, with the rest looked up from reference TRBV5-4 and TRBJ2-7, is ETGVTQSPTHLIKTRGQQVTLRCSSQSGHNTVSWYQQALGQGPQFIFQYYREEENGRGNFPPRFSGLQFPNYSSELNVNALELDDSALYLCASSSSDGGIWSYEQYFGPGTRLTVT.

CDR3 sequence reads: CASRPGRLEGEKLFF. DNA for the CDR3: TGTGCCAGCAGGCCAGGGAGGCTTGAGGGTGAAAAACTGTTTTTT. This sequence joins TRBV28 and TRBJ1-4; tentative D call: TRBD1 (5 bases). The CDR3 contains 15 residues. V shed 6 bases and J shed 7 bases, with 18 bases lying between them. Germline CDR1 reads MDHEN; CDR2 reads SYDVKM.

The rearrangement joins TRBV21-1 to TRBJ2-1; the table's D call, TRBD2, has no DNA check behind it. TRBV21-1 is tagged as a pseudogene. The CDR3 totals 17 residues. CDR3 region: CASSKRKRLGSYNEQFF. CDR3 bases: TGTGCCAGCAGCAAAAGGAAGAGGTTGGGCTCCTACAATGAGCAGTTCTTC.

This chain joins TRBV6-4 and TRBJ2-3; 9 bases are shared with TRBD2. From germline, CDR1 is MRHNA and CDR2 SNTAGT. V was pared by 6 bases and J by 8 bases, with 9 bases of the junction left unmatched. The length of the CDR3 is 14 residues. CDR3 region: CASRPGLALVTQYF. The CDR3 DNA reads as TGTGCCAGCAGGCCGGGACTAGCTCTGGTTACGCAGTATTTT.

The rearrangement links TRBV24-1 to TRBJ1-4; D unresolved. The CDR3 length is 15 residues. V lost 5 bases and J 0 bases, leaving 9 bases between the germline ends. Per germline, CDR1 KGHDR and CDR2 SFDVKD. The CDR3 coding sequence is TGTGCCACCAGTGGCGGGCCGGCAACTAATGAAAAACTGTTTTTT. Residues: CATSGGPATNEKLFF.

J is TRBJ2-5 and V is TRBV2; D is possibly TRBD2 (6 bases). Germline-derived CDR1 and CDR2 are SNHLY and FYNNEI. Trimming removed 4 bases from V and 2 bases from J, with 8 bases in between. The CDR3 length is 13 residues. CDR3 bases: TGTGCCAGCAGTGTCGGGACTCAAGAGACCCAGTACTTC. Its protein product is CASSVGTQETQYF.

Worth noting for this clone: This specimen includes other DNA sequences encoding the same CDR3. The chain employs TRBV5-1 and TRBJ2-1, with 7 nucleotides matching TRBD1. The CDR3 consists of 14 residues. J was trimmed by 5 bases and V by 0 bases; bases with no gene match: 2. Per germline, CDR1 SGHRS and CDR2 YFSETQ. Here the CDR3 DNA reads TGCGCCAGCAGCTTGGCAGGGACAGACAATGAGCAGTTCTTC. Amino acid sequence: CASSLAGTDNEQFF.